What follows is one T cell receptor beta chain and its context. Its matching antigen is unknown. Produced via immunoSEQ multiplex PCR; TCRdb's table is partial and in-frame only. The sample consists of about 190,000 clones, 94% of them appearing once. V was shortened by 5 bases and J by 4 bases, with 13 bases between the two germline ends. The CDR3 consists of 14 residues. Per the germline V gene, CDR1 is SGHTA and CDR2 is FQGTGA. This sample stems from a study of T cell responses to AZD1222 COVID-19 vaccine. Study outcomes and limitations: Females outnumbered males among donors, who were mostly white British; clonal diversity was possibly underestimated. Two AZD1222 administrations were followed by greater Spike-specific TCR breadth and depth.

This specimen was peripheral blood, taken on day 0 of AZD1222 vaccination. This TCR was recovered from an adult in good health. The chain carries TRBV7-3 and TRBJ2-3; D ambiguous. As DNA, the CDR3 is TGTGCCAGCAGCCCTAAAGGATTACCAGATACGCAGTATTTT. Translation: CASSPKGLPDTQYF.